This T cell receptor beta chain came from a study of blood T cell repertoires in COVID-19 (TCRdb year 2020). As for the study more broadly: Samples from collaborators originated in the United States, Italy and Spain and spanned both the acute and convalescent phases of COVID-19. Samples were obtained from the ongoing ImmuneRACE study (first 160 participants) and from about 1,300 subjects provided by 6 global collaborators. The repertoires were made available in a free public database intended to serve as a resource for research on the immune response to SARS-CoV-2. The material from the prospective study consisted of cDNA or gDNA derived from T cells, B-cell-depleted T cells, or PBMCs. Nearly every sample came with metadata listing a de-identified subject ID, COVID-19 status, age in years and sex. Where available, HLA class I and class II types were obtained from metadata supplied by the sample provider rather than from assay-based typing. Deeply sampled blood TCRbeta repertoires from subjects exposed to, actively infected with, or recovered from COVID-19 were included in the dataset. What the work shows at the level of the full study, not this receptor alone: The quantity of clinical and demographic metadata differed by source and by participant and was supplied without curation.

Each collaborating institution followed its own protocols to collect whole blood in K2EDTA tubes. Collaborator samples were shipped for TCRbeta analysis as frozen whole blood, isolated PBMCs, or DNA extracted from either sample type. Comment on this clone: Its binding antigen is unknown. No per-base quality is available; no much larger clone lies one base away.

TCRbeta CDR3 regions were amplified from genomic DNA using the immunoSEQ Assay, a bias-controlled multiplex PCR. The authors' analysis ran thus. The number of nucleated cells in each sample was estimated by amplification of reference gene primers within the assay. Sequence reads were collapsed and filtered to measure the absolute abundance of every unique TCRbeta CDR3 rearrangement. For each sample, productive Simpson clonality was calculated as the square root of Simpson's diversity index over productive rearrangements. Imported from immuneACCESS, the table was reduced by TCRdb to in-frame sequences with V and J called. These copies leave out some clones; in studies compared against another copy, an unresolved V gene accounts for under half, and the cause of the remainder is not known. Clonal size and the V and J genes are those of that table, whereas D and trimming came from the DNA. The sample table records under 350,000 clones; around 89% of these occur just once. The ten biggest clones cover about 4.6% of the sample.

Measured from the cysteine to the phenylalanine, the CDR3 is 16 residues long. Left in the record is the CDR3 DNA by itself, 48 bases read in frame from the first base. Ends trimmed: V by 2 bases, J by 2 bases; bases unmatched to a gene: 6. Reading the germline V gene gives CDR1 SGHVT and CDR2 SQSDAQ. Sequencing was done on a sample of peripheral blood. Recombination linked TRBV7-4 to TRBJ1-5; 7 central nucleotides agree with TRBD1. The clonotype was recovered from a man aged 40-49 years with acute or convalescent COVID-19. CDR3 reads: CASSLWGQGGNQPQHF. The base sequence is TGTGCCAGCAGCTTATGGGGTCAGGGGGGCAATCAGCCCCAGCATTTT. Reference TRBV7-4 and TRBJ1-5 genes cover what lies past the CDR3, so the full variable domain is GAGVSQSPRYKVAKRGRDVALRCDSISGHVTLYWYRQTLGQGSEVLTYSQSDAQRDKSGRPSGRFSAERPERSVSTLKIQRTEQGDSAVYLCASSLWGQGGNQPQHFGDGTRLSIL.